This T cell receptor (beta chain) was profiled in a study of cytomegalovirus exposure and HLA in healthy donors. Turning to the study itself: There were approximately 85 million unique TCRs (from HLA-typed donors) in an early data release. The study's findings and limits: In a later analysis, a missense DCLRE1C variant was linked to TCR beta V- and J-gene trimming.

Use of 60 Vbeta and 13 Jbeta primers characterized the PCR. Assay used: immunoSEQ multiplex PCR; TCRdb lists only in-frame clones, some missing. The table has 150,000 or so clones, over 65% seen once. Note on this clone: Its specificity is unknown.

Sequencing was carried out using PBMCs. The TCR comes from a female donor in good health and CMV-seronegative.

CDR3 DNA sequence: TGTGCCAGCAGCTTAAGGACAGGGGGAGCAGATACGCAGTATTTT. Translation gives CASSLRTGGADTQYF. The V and J genes are TRBV13 and TRBJ2-3; 10 bases line up with TRBD1. The CDR3 contains 15 residues. Germline CDR1 and CDR2: PRHDT and FYEKMQ (reference sequence). V lost 2 bases and J lost 4; bases outside the gene matches: 3.